This section outlines one TCR beta chain sequence together with its context. Extraction of RNA preceded its reverse transcription into cDNA, which served as the sequencing template. Sequencing was performed with immunoSEQ multiplex PCR; in TCRdb, only in-frame clones are kept and a portion is missing. This table has 120,000 or so clones, 58% appearing once. This record belongs to a study of CD8+ T cells in alopecia areata. The sequenced sample was CD4+ T cells sorted from blood, obtained at week 0. The receptor was derived from a human donor with alopecia areata.

This chain's CDR3 is CASSLAGLGSTDTQYF. CDR3 nucleotide sequence: TGTGCCAGCAGCTTAGCGGGACTAGGGAGCACAGATACGCAGTATTTT. J is TRBJ2-3 and V is TRBV7-2; the match to TRBD2 covers 8 bases. The trim removed 0 bases at V and 0 bases at J, leaving 2 bases unmatched. There are 16 residues in the CDR3. Per germline, CDR1 SGHTA and CDR2 FQGNSA.